Listed here are 26 T cell receptor beta chains from one sample, sequenced in a study of CD8 T cells in ankylosing spondylitis. General study results and limits: Ankylosing spondylitis blood seemed to carry a telltale TCR beta motif made of seven or eight highly homologous variants.

MiXCR, applied by TCRdb to the 5' RACE reads, yields one record per CDR3 protein. The sample records some 85,000 distinct CDR3 sequences, approximately 8.9% being singletons. Which antigens these TCRs recognize remains unknown. The sample comprised blood, either unsorted or a sorted T cell fraction (not recorded which). These receptors came from a male donor with ankylosing spondylitis.

The J gene is TRBJ2-7, the V gene TRBV14; D is ambiguous. There are 12 residues in the CDR3. V was cut by 3 bases and J by 5 bases, with 8 bases left in between. Germline V gives CDR1 SGHDN, CDR2 FVKESK. The CDR3: CASSHYKNEQYF. CDR3 DNA: TGTGCCAGCAGCCACTACAAGAACGAGCAGTACTTC.

This clonotype was recorded at least ten times. The chain uses TRBV4-2 and TRBJ1-1; TRBD1 agrees at 9 bases. Trimming removed 7 bases from V and 7 bases from J; junction bases left unmatched: 10. Germline V gene data show CDR1 as LGHNA and CDR2 as YNFKEQ. CDR3 length: 14 amino acids. CDR3 sequence reads: CASTLTGGSVEAFF. In DNA, the CDR3 is TGTGCCAGCACCTTAACAGGGGGCTCGGTTGAAGCTTTCTTT.

This clonotype occurred many times. The J gene is TRBJ1-1, the V gene TRBV27; no clear D gene. CDR1 and CDR2 from the germline V gene are MNHEY and SMNVEV (reference sequence). The CDR3 has 14 residues. V was trimmed by 4 bases and J by 0 bases, leaving 9 bases between them. CDR3 in DNA: TGTGCCAGCAGTTCCGGACGGATGAACACTGAAGCTTTCTTT. Its protein is CASSSGRMNTEAFF.

In this sample, this clonotype turned up many times. V usage is TRBV20-1 and J usage is TRBJ2-1; TRBD2 aligns across 8 bases. Germline lookup yields CDR1 DFQATT and CDR2 SNEGSKA (reference sequence). There are 15 residues in the CDR3. After removal of 0 bases from V and 8 bases from J, the junction contained 9 bases not matched to a gene. For the CDR3, the DNA is TGCAGTGCTAGAGATTCGGGACTAGTTATGGATGAGCAGTTCTTC. As protein: CSARDSGLVMDEQFF.

This clonotype was seen a handful of times. CDR3 amino acids: CASSVRDARIGNTIYF. The CDR3 bases are TGTGCCAGCAGCGTCCGGGACGCTCGGATCGGAAACACCATATATTTT. The chain combines TRBV5-5 with TRBJ1-3, with D perhaps TRBD1 (5 bases). CDR1 SGHKS and CDR2 YYEKEE come from the germline V gene (reference sequence). The CDR3 is 16 amino acids. Trimming removed 4 bases at V and 4 bases at J, with 18 bases between.

The rearrangement uses TRBV6-1 and TRBJ1-2; 8 bases map to TRBD1. The ends lost 2 bases at V and 3 bases at J; junction bases unmatched: 8. Germline V gene lookup returns CDR1 MNHNS and CDR2 SASEGT. The CDR3 consists of 16 residues. The CDR3 reads CASSERARGRDYGYTF. The CDR3 nucleotides are TGTGCCAGCAGTGAACGTGCCAGGGGGCGCGACTATGGCTACACCTTC.

This clonotype was counted a few times. This sequence joins TRBV13 and TRBJ2-7; D not resolved. Trimming removed 0 bases at V and 4 bases at J, with 7 bases between. The germline CDR1 and CDR2 sequences are PRHDT and FYEKMQ (reference sequence). The CDR3 has 13 residues. CDR3 in amino acids: CASSLGVGYEQYV. The CDR3 DNA reads as TGTGCCAGCAGCTTAGGCGTGGGTTACGAGCAGTACGTC.

The chain joins TRBV11-1 to TRBJ2-1, with 9 bases aligning to TRBD2. With V trimmed by 2 bases and J by 9 bases, 11 bases remained unmatched. Germline V gene data show CDR1 as SGHAT and CDR2 as FQDESV (reference sequence). This CDR3 comprises 16 residues. CDR3 nucleotide sequence: TGTGCCAGCAGCTTACCCAGGGGCGGGAGGGCGATTGAGCAGTTCTTC. Protein product: CASSLPRGGRAIEQFF.

This chain joins TRBV29-1 and TRBJ2-1; D may be TRBD2 (6 bases). There are 15 residues in the CDR3. Trimming took 4 bases from V and 0 from J, leaving 13 bases between them. Germline lookup yields CDR1 SQVTM and CDR2 ANQGSEA. The CDR3 region has the DNA TGCAGCGTTGTTGGGCTAGCGAGCTCCTACAATGAGCAGTTCTTC. Protein: CSVVGLASSYNEQFF.

This clonotype was recorded a few times. The rearrangement joins TRBV7-6 to TRBJ2-5; tentative D call: TRBD2 (6 bases). V shed 2 bases and J shed 0 bases, with 7 bases lying between them. CDR3 length: 14 residues. Per the germline V gene, CDR1 is SGHVS and CDR2 is FNYEAQ. The CDR3 spells CASSLWGDQETQYF. Here the CDR3 DNA reads TGTGCCAGCAGCTTATGGGGGGACCAAGAGACCCAGTACTTC.

This clonotype showed up just a few times. The chain carries TRBV7-2 and TRBJ2-1, with 7 bases identical to TRBD1. CDR3 length: 15 residues. Germline-derived CDR1 and CDR2 are SGHTA and FQGNSA. V dropped 5 bases and J dropped 4; count of bases not matched to a gene: 8. CDR3: CASSGEGGSYNEQFF. The CDR3 coding sequence is TGTGCCAGCAGCGGTGAAGGGGGCTCGTACAATGAGCAGTTCTTC.

The CDR3 DNA follows: TGTGCCAGCAGCTTCTCGGGACAGGGGATGAACACTGAAGCTTTCTTT. The encoded protein is CASSFSGQGMNTEAFF. The chain links TRBV5-6 to TRBJ1-1; 10 bases are a match to TRBD1. The CDR3 covers 16 residues. After removal of 2 bases from V and 0 bases from J, the junction contained 4 bases not matched to a gene. Germline CDR1 and CDR2: SGHDT and YYEEEE.

The V and J genes are TRBV29-1 and TRBJ2-5; the match to TRBD2 covers 10 bases. The CDR3 has 12 residues. The germline V gene encodes CDR1 SQVTM and CDR2 ANQGSEA. V dropped 7 bases and J dropped 5; count of bases not matched to a gene: 4. The CDR3 region is CSALAGEETQYF. DNA of the CDR3: TGCAGCGCCCTAGCGGGAGAGGAGACCCAGTACTTC.

V is TRBV2 and J is TRBJ2-1; D is tentatively TRBD1 or TRBD2 (7 bases each). Germline V CDR1 and CDR2: SNHLY, FYNNEI. The CDR3 has 13 amino acids. Trimming shortened V by 8 bases and J by 6 bases, and 14 bases separated the two germline ends. CDR3 residues: CASFQGEGNEQFF. The CDR3 DNA is TGTGCCAGCTTCCAGGGGGAGGGCAATGAGCAGTTCTTC.

This clonotype was counted between two and nine times. This chain links TRBV21-1 with TRBJ2-7. TRBV21-1 is annotated as a pseudogene. The CDR3 totals 11 residues. The CDR3, as DNA: TGTGCCAGCAGCAGGATCTACGAGCAGTACTTC. Protein sequence: CASSRIYEQYF.

The V and J genes are TRBV11-3 and TRBJ2-1; TRBD2 might be the D (5 bases). This CDR3 region has 15 residues. V lost 4 bases and J lost 6, with 16 bases in between. Germline CDR1 is SGHNT and CDR2 is YENEEA. CDR3 protein: CASSSLASFGNEQFF. CDR3 in DNA: TGTGCCAGCAGCTCTCTAGCCTCTTTTGGCAATGAGCAGTTCTTC.

This clonotype has a handful of counts. The chain recombines TRBV4-1 with TRBJ2-1; D is undetermined. Deletions cut 0 bases from V and 3 bases from J, with 12 bases between. CDR3 size: 16 residues. Germline V gene data show CDR1 as MGHRA and CDR2 as YSYEKL. In nucleotides, the CDR3 is TGCGCCAGCAGCCAAGAAGGTCTAGAAGGCTACAATGAGCAGTTCTTC. Its translation is CASSQEGLEGYNEQFF.

This clonotype was detected ten times or more. This chain links TRBV29-1 with TRBJ2-1; D unclear. This CDR3 has 12 residues. Trimming cost V 4 bases and J 3 bases, with 7 bases left between them. In germline, CDR1 is SQVTM, CDR2 ANQGSEA. Here the CDR3 reads CSVVRVYNEQFF. DNA of the CDR3: TGCAGCGTTGTTAGAGTCTACAATGAGCAGTTCTTC.

This clonotype was counted many times. The V call is TRBV7-8, the J call TRBJ2-3, with D maybe TRBD2 (5 bases). Trimming left V 2 bases short and J 0 bases short, with 15 bases between. CDR3 length: 17 residues. Germline V gene sequence: CDR1 SGHVS, CDR2 FQNEAQ. The CDR3, as DNA: TGTGCCAGCAGCTTACCGCCCGGAGGAGGCAGCACAGATACGCAGTATTTT. Translated: CASSLPPGGGSTDTQYF.

The chain is built from TRBV24-1 and TRBJ1-1; 9 nucleotides agree with TRBD1. The CDR3 consists of 16 residues. The V gene's germline CDR1 is KGHDR and CDR2 SFDVKD. V trimming: 2 bases; J trimming: 4 bases; junction bases outside the gene matches: 7. As DNA, the CDR3 is TGTGCCACCAGTGATTCTGTGACAGGGGGGTCCACTGAAGCTTTCTTT. Translating it yields CATSDSVTGGSTEAFF.

The V and J genes are TRBV20-1 and TRBJ2-3; 10 nucleotides align to TRBD2. This CDR3 comprises 15 residues. V lost 5 bases and J lost 6; bases outside the gene matches: 11. Looked up from germline, CDR1 is DFQATT and CDR2 is SNEGSKA (reference sequence). In DNA, the CDR3 is TGCAGTGCTCAAGAGTCTAGCGGGAGTATGGATACGCAGTATTTT. Translation gives CSAQESSGSMDTQYF.

This clonotype was seen many times. The chain joins TRBV20-1 to TRBJ2-1; D uncertain. The CDR3 has 10 residues. V was trimmed by 4 bases and J by 2 bases, leaving 0 bases between them. The germline CDR1 and CDR2 sequences are DFQATT and SNEGSKA (reference sequence). The CDR3 sequence is CSATYNEQFF. Written as DNA, the CDR3 is TGCAGTGCTACCTACAATGAGCAGTTCTTC.

The genes are TRBV12-3 or TRBV12-4 and TRBJ2-6, with 7 nucleotides matching TRBD1. The V and J ends lost 10 bases and 2 bases, in that order; junction bases with no gene match: 20. The CDR3 runs 19 residues. In DNA, the CDR3 is TGTGCCACCTACAGACAGGGAAGCACTCTGGAAGCTGGGGCCAACGTCCTGACTTTC. Protein sequence: CATYRQGSTLEAGANVLTF.

This chain uses TRBV9 with TRBJ2-3, with 9 bases identical to TRBD2. Germline assignment: CDR1 SGDLS and CDR2 YYNGEE. The CDR3 runs to 14 residues. V gave up 4 bases and J gave up 5 bases; unmatched junction bases: 5. This CDR3 reads CASSRSGSVDTQYF. Here the CDR3 DNA reads TGTGCCAGCAGCCGTAGCGGGAGCGTAGATACGCAGTATTTT.

This clonotype has a count of ten or more. J is TRBJ2-7 and V is TRBV27; 8 nucleotides align to TRBD2. The CDR3 is 14 residues long. Germline trimming cut 7 bases from V and 5 bases from J; bases unmatched to any gene: 10. The germline CDR1 and CDR2 sequences are MNHEY and SMNVEV (reference sequence). CDR3 DNA sequence: TGTGCCAGCAAACTAGCGGATGTAGCCGACGAGCAGTACTTC. It yields the protein CASKLADVADEQYF.

This chain uses TRBV6-1 with TRBJ2-6; weak D call: TRBD1 (5 bases). Deletions cut 2 bases from V and 1 base from J, with 9 bases between. Germline V gene lookup returns CDR1 MNHNS and CDR2 SASEGT. CDR3 length equals 16 residues. CDR3 residues: CASSERPGSGANVLTF. The CDR3 coding sequence is TGTGCCAGCAGTGAAAGGCCAGGGTCTGGGGCCAACGTCCTGACTTTC.